These 3 T cell receptor beta chains were sequenced from one sample in a study of T cells in Graves' hyperthyroidism and ophthalmopathy. TCR beta CDR3 regions were amplified from RNA transcripts. The TCR CDR3 was amplified in a first-round RT-PCR using the HTBI primer set. MiXCR, applied by TCRdb to the multiplex PCR reads, yields one record per CDR3 protein. The sample has fewer than 500,000 distinct CDR3 sequences, about 13% seen once; the top ten hold around 20%. Specimen: blood. These TCRs come from a man between 25 and 39 years old with Graves' hyperthyroidism that later progressed to Graves' ophthalmopathy.

There are a few counts of this clonotype. The gene calls are TRBV18 and TRBJ2-5, with a weak D call TRBD1 (6 bases). V gave up 3 bases and J gave up 5 bases, with 16 bases separating them. Germline CDR1 and CDR2: KGHSH and LQKENI. The CDR3 runs 15 residues. The CDR3 nucleotides are TGTGCCAGCTCACCCCGGGACAAGGGTTTGGAGACCCAGTACTTC. Translated: CASSPRDKGLETQYF.

This clonotype has at least ten counts. This chain joins TRBV2 and TRBJ1-2; D perhaps matches TRBD1 (6 bases). V dropped 5 bases and J dropped 4 bases, with 17 bases sitting between them. The CDR3 runs to 15 residues. CDR1 is SNHLY and CDR2 is FYNNEI in the germline V gene. The CDR3 nucleotides read TGTGCCAGCAGTCCTTCGGGGGCAGGAGGCTATGGCTACACCTTC. Translation gives CASSPSGAGGYGYTF.

Concerning this clonotype: This could be a read error, since a much larger clone is one nucleotide away. This chain joins TRBV4-2 and TRBJ1-2, with D uncertain. There are 15 residues in the CDR3. Germline loops: CDR1 LGHNA, CDR2 YNFKEQ. Trimming took 1 base from V and 5 from J, leaving 14 bases between them. The chain's CDR3 is CASSQVGSRSYGYTF. As DNA, the CDR3 is TGTGCCAGCAGCCAAGTCGGTTCGCGGTCTTATGGCTACACCTTC.